What follows describes a single T cell receptor (beta chain). Its specific antigen is unknown. To determine HCMV serostatus, a commercial ELISA kit was used to detect HCMV-specific IgG in serum. Ficoll density gradient centrifugation was used to isolate peripheral blood mononuclear cells from blood. This record comes from a study of T cells expressing NK-cell markers (dated by TCRdb to the early 2020s). About the study as a whole: In sorted CD3+CD56+NKG2C+, CD3+CD56+NKG2C- and CD3+CD56-NKG2C+ T-cell subsets from 8 or 9 donors, TCR beta-chain repertoires were profiled. Sequencing of the libraries produced 2 x 150 bp reads on Illumina HiSeq 2000/2500, MiSeq or NextSeq. Of the eight sequenced donors, seven were found to be HCMV-seropositive and one was found to be HCMV-seronegative. All eight donors whose samples were sequenced were randomly selected healthy volunteers, three of them men and five women.

General conclusions and limits of the study: In over 5 donors, the dominant CD3+CD56+NKG2C+ clonotypes were among the top 10 CD8+ clonotypes and accounted for about 1.0-7.5% of CD8+ T cells. Those dominant clonotypes were again the most abundant among CD3+CD56-NKG2C+ cells in several donors, at roughly 25-60.1%. Whether the expanded NKG2C-expressing T cell clones were specific for HCMV antigens was left unclear.

Sequences LGHDT (CDR1) and YNNKEL (CDR2) are obtained from the germline V gene (reference sequence). The CDR3, cysteine through phenylalanine, is 11 amino acids long. This entry has no DNA. The sequencer listed for this sample is Illumina HiSeq 2000. TCR beta cDNA libraries were made by 5'RACE template switching that added a universal primer site and unique molecular identifiers. Priming for cDNA synthesis came from the TCR beta constant segment, and two successive PCR amplification steps followed. The authors' pipeline ran thus. Reads were demultiplexed and grouped by UMI with MIGEC, and clonotypes were assembled and quantified with MiTCR. To exclude erroneous sequences, only TCR cDNA sequences supported by at least two reads were retained. The tcR package was used for downstream repertoire analysis, with clonotypes matched between fractions based on CDR3 nucleotide sequence plus V segment. VDJmatch was used to annotate antigen specificity against VDJdb, with one amino acid substitution in CDR3 allowed. Following TCRdb reprocessing, every CDR3 protein sequence forms one entry, and DNA is not provided. TCRdb, rather than the study authors, made the V and J calls. The sample table on file contains 300,000 or so distinct CDR3 sequences. The ten largest make up more than 3.5% of the sample.

Input material: blood T cells: a sorted CD56 or NKG2C T cell subset, CD4+ or CD8+ T cells, or bulk PBMC T cells (not recorded which). The receptor comes from a woman aged 18-69 years in good health. The chain is assembled from TRBV3-1 and TRBJ1-2. The CDR3 sequence is CASSQDPGYTF.